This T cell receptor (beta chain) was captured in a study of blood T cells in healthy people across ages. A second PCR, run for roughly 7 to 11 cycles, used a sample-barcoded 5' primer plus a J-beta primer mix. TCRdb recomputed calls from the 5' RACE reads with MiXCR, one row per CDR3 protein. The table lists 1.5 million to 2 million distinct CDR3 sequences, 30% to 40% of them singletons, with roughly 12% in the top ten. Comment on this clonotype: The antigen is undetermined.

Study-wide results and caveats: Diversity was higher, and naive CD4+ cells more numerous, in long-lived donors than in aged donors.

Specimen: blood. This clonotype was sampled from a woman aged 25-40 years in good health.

CDR3 loop: CASSLVGWETYNEQFF. The CDR3 DNA sequence: TGCGCCAGCAGCTTGGTTGGGTGGGAGACCTACAATGAGCAGTTCTTC. The rearrangement uses TRBV5-1 and TRBJ2-1; a possible D gene is TRBD2 (5 bases). This CDR3 contains 16 residues. Germline V gene lookup returns CDR1 SGHRS and CDR2 YFSETQ. The V gene lost 0 bases and the J gene lost 2 bases, with 12 bases spanning the gap.